This T cell receptor beta chain was captured by sequencing in a study of cytomegalovirus exposure and HLA in healthy donors. Study-level points and caveats: TRBV6-2, TRBV6-3 and other indistinguishable V segments were excluded. The authors later found most CMV-associated TCR beta chains appeared HLA-restricted. A later analysis reportedly identified an Asian-associated ancestry cluster as carrying fewer N-insertions than the roughly 720-donor mean. Presence/absence analyses supposed approximately even sequencing depth among donors.

Note on this clone: Its antigen is still unknown.

Trimming cost V 5 bases and J 7 bases, with 9 bases left between them. CDR3 size: 11 residues. Germline CDR1 MNHNY, CDR2 SVGAGI (reference sequence). It was with 60 Vbeta and 13 Jbeta primers that the PCR ran. Generated by immunoSEQ multiplex PCR, the TCRdb table keeps only in-frame clones and is missing some. Of some 150,000 clones in the sample, about 82% were seen once. The TCR sequence derives from a man younger than 40 in good health and CMV-seronegative. The chain couples TRBV6-6 to TRBJ2-7, with D unresolved. The material sequenced was PBMCs. In DNA, the CDR3 is TGTGCCAGCAGTCCCGCTAAGGAGCAGTACTTC. Amino acid sequence: CASSPAKEQYF.